A selection of T cell receptor beta chains follows, all from one sample in a study of blood T cell repertoires in COVID-19. The protocol was immunoSEQ multiplex PCR, while the TCRdb copy is restricted to in-frame clones and leaves out a portion. The sample shows approximately 210,000 clones, roughly 84% of them seen only once. The sample consisted of PBMCs or T cells enriched from blood (not recorded which). These receptor sequences come from a man in his thirties or forties in a cohort exposed to, infected with or recovered from COVID-19 (not recorded which). Both conserved end residues are part of each CDR3. D genes are given only for firm matches. Size is stated for part of the rows, as once, few or many counts, or as a class when the clone is expanded.

V	D	J	size	CDR3	DNA
TRBV15	-	TRBJ2-6	few	CATSRDHSGANVLTF	TGTGCCACCAGCAGAGATCACTCTGGGGCCAACGTCCTGACTTTC
TRBV7-3	-	TRBJ1-2	few	CASSLSPGNYGYTF	TGTGCCAGCAGCTTAAGTCCGGGGAACTATGGCTACACCTTC
TRBV7-9	TRBD1	TRBJ1-4	few	CASSRDRDGKLFF	TGTGCCAGCAGCCGTGACAGGGACGGAAAACTGTTTTTT
TRBV14	TRBD2	TRBJ2-1	-	CASSQDMTSWYNEQFF	TGTGCCAGCAGCCAAGATATGACTAGCTGGTACAATGAGCAGTTCTTC
TRBV5-1	-	TRBJ2-1	once	CASQGLVGQEQFF	TGCGCCAGCCAAGGTCTAGTTGGCCAAGAGCAGTTCTTC
TRBV4-3	-	TRBJ1-4	-	CASSQVSVATNEKLFF	TGCGCCAGCAGCCAAGTCTCAGTTGCAACTAATGAAAAACTGTTTTTT
TRBV5-1	-	TRBJ1-4	-	CASSLARGREKLFF	TGCGCCAGCAGCTTGGCCAGGGGCAGAGAAAAACTGTTTTTT
TRBV25-1	TRBD1	TRBJ1-1	once	CASKDGTGNREAFF	TGTGCCAGCAAGGACGGGACAGGGAACCGTGAAGCTTTCTTT
TRBV27	TRBD1	TRBJ1-2	-	CASRLGTGPFYTF	TGTGCCAGCAGGTTAGGGACAGGACCCTTCTACACCTTC
TRBV28	TRBD2	TRBJ2-1	-	CASSFWGSGGYNEQFF	TGTGCCAGCAGTTTTTGGGGGTCGGGGGGTTACAATGAGCAGTTCTTC
TRBV28	-	TRBJ2-3	-	CASSWTPGDTQYF	TGTGCCAGCAGTTGGACCCCAGGGGATACGCAGTATTTT
TRBV28	-	TRBJ1-3	-	CASSRGGNGNTIYF	TGTGCCAGCAGTCGAGGCGGGAATGGAAACACCATATATTTT
TRBV6-5	TRBD1	TRBJ1-5	few	CASDGTGISSQPQHF	TGTGCCAGCGATGGGACAGGGATCAGCAGTCAGCCCCAGCATTTT
TRBV24-1	TRBD1	TRBJ2-3	-	CATSDSRTGATDTQYF	TGTGCCACCAGTGATTCCCGGACAGGGGCCACAGATACGCAGTATTTT
TRBV5-1	-	TRBJ1-1	once	CASSLAGGRNTEAFF	TGCGCCAGCAGCTTGGCCGGGGGGCGGAACACTGAAGCTTTCTTT
TRBV5-1	TRBD2	TRBJ2-1	-	CASSFGLAGAPSSYNEQFF	TGCGCCAGCAGCTTTGGACTAGCGGGAGCTCCCAGCTCCTACAATGAGCAGTTCTTC
TRBV21-1	-	TRBJ2-7	-	CASSKFRQGSYYEQYF	TGTGCCAGCAGCAAGTTCCGACAGGGCAGCTACTACGAGCAGTACTTC
TRBV5-5	-	TRBJ1-5	once	CASSLSPGGRGNQPQHF	TGTGCCAGCAGCTTGAGCCCCGGGGGGAGAGGCAATCAGCCCCAGCATTTT
TRBV28	TRBD2	TRBJ2-3	once	CASLGAGVATDTQYF	TGTGCCAGCCTGGGTGCGGGAGTGGCCACAGATACGCAGTATTTT
TRBV3-1/TRBV3-2	-	TRBJ1-3	many	CASSQVASGNTIYF	TGTGCCAGCAGCCAGGTGGCCTCTGGAAACACCATATATTTT
TRBV5-1	-	TRBJ1-2	-	CASSLGDTSINYGYTF	TGCGCCAGCAGCTTGGGAGACACCTCCATTAACTATGGCTACACCTTC
TRBV5-4	-	TRBJ2-1	-	CASSLGRGSSYNEQFF	TGTGCCAGCAGCTTGGGTCGGGGGAGCTCCTACAATGAGCAGTTCTTC
TRBV28	-	TRBJ1-4	-	CASSSNEKLFF	TGTGCCAGCAGTTCGAATGAAAAACTGTTTTTT
TRBV11-2	-	TRBJ2-1	once	CASSLAGYNEQFF	TGTGCCAGCAGCTTAGCAGGTTACAATGAGCAGTTCTTC
TRBV2	-	TRBJ1-5	few	CASCLQQGRYQPQHF	TGTGCCAGCTGCCTACAACAGGGTAGATATCAGCCCCAGCATTTT
TRBV29-1	TRBD1	TRBJ1-2	few	CSVEGQGGGYTF	TGCAGCGTTGAGGGACAGGGAGGTGGCTACACCTTC
TRBV7-2	-	TRBJ2-7	-	CASSSLLGPLAYEQYF	TGTGCCAGCAGCTCGTTACTAGGGCCTTTGGCCTACGAGCAGTACTTC
TRBV4-1	TRBD1	TRBJ1-3	-	CASSQADRDRNTIYF	TGCGCCAGCAGCCAGGCAGACAGGGACAGAAACACCATATATTTT